Listed below are T cell receptor beta chains from one sample, sequenced in a study of prognosis after radiotherapy for stage I lung cancer. TCRdb analysed the multiplex PCR reads with MiXCR anew, one entry per CDR3 protein. The sample yields about 20,000 distinct CDR3 sequences, around 44% seen once. This specimen consisted of PBMCs, obtained before or after stereotactic body radiation therapy (not recorded which). All receptors derive from a donor older than 45 with non-small cell lung cancer. Both conserved end residues are part of each CDR3. A D gene is named only where the DNA matches it firmly. Not all rows give a size; the values are once, few, many and, for expanded clones, a class.

CDR3 protein: CASSPGGPGELFF; CDR3 DNA: TGTGCCAGCAGTCCAGGGGGGCCTGGGGAGCTGTTTTTT; J gene: TRBJ2-2; clone size: many; V gene: TRBV7-2; D gene: NA
CDR3 protein: CASSQSDEQFF; CDR3 DNA: TGTGCCAGCAGCCAAAGTGATGAGCAGTTCTTC; J gene: TRBJ2-1; clone size: many; V gene: TRBV3-1; D gene: NA
CDR3 protein: CASSFVLSSSNGYTF; CDR3 DNA: TGTGCCAGCAGTTTCGTGCTATCGTCTAGTAATGGCTACACCTTC; J gene: TRBJ1-2; clone size: many; V gene: TRBV28; D gene: NA
CDR3 protein: CASSFQRGARDTQYF; CDR3 DNA: TGTGCCAGCAGCTTCCAGCGGGGGGCCCGAGATACGCAGTATTTT; J gene: TRBJ2-3; clone size: NA; V gene: TRBV5-4; D gene: TRBD2
CDR3 protein: CASSLSYGELFF; CDR3 DNA: TGTGCCAGCAGCCTGTCCTACGGGGAGCTGTTTTTT; J gene: TRBJ2-2; clone size: medium-sized; V gene: TRBV11-3; D gene: NA
CDR3 protein: CASSQGTSGVEQFF; CDR3 DNA: TGTGCCAGCAGCCAAGGGACTAGCGGGGTTGAGCAGTTCTTC; J gene: TRBJ2-1; clone size: many; V gene: TRBV3-1; D gene: TRBD2
CDR3 protein: CASSGHGGQHLYF; CDR3 DNA: TGTGCCAGCAGCGGCCATGGGGGGCAGCATTTGTATTTT; J gene: TRBJ2-3; clone size: many; V gene: TRBV6-1; D gene: NA
CDR3 protein: CASKLPGQSYEQYF; CDR3 DNA: TGTGCCAGCAAACTTCCCGGACAGTCCTACGAGCAGTACTTC; J gene: TRBJ2-7; clone size: NA; V gene: TRBV28; D gene: NA
CDR3 protein: CASSSADRNYVYTF; CDR3 DNA: TGCGCCAGCAGCTCGGCGGACAGGAACTATGTCTACACCTTC; J gene: TRBJ1-2; clone size: NA; V gene: TRBV5-1; D gene: TRBD1
CDR3 protein: CATSARQGYEQYF; CDR3 DNA: TGTGCCACCAGTGCCAGACAGGGCTACGAGCAGTACTTC; J gene: TRBJ2-7; clone size: NA; V gene: TRBV24-1; D gene: TRBD1
CDR3 protein: CASSLGGGDGYTF; CDR3 DNA: TGTGCCAGCAGTTTGGGAGGGGGGGATGGCTACACCTTC; J gene: TRBJ1-2; clone size: NA; V gene: TRBV28; D gene: NA
CDR3 protein: CASSRGSGANVLTF; CDR3 DNA: TGTGCCAGCAGCCGGGGGTCTGGGGCCAACGTCCTGACTTTC; J gene: TRBJ2-6; clone size: NA; V gene: TRBV7-9; D gene: NA
CDR3 protein: CASSLERRQRGYTF; CDR3 DNA: TGTGCCAGCAGCTTAGAGCGCAGGCAGCGTGGCTACACGTTC; J gene: TRBJ1-2; clone size: NA; V gene: TRBV11-2; D gene: NA
CDR3 protein: CASSPPAYTGELFF; CDR3 DNA: TGTGCCAGCTCACCACCGGCGTACACCGGGGAGCTGTTTTTT; J gene: TRBJ2-2; clone size: many; V gene: TRBV18; D gene: NA
CDR3 protein: CAWSVGGRETQYF; CDR3 DNA: TGTGCCTGGAGTGTAGGGGGGAGGGAGACCCAGTACTTC; J gene: TRBJ2-5; clone size: many; V gene: TRBV30; D gene: NA
CDR3 protein: CSAETSLGIYEQFF; CDR3 DNA: TGCAGTGCTGAGACTAGCTTGGGCATCTATGAGCAGTTCTTC; J gene: TRBJ2-1; clone size: many; V gene: TRBV20-1; D gene: TRBD2
CDR3 protein: CAWSRQSSGPQHF; CDR3 DNA: TGTGCCTGGAGTAGGCAGTCTAGTGGGCCCCAGCATTTT; J gene: TRBJ1-5; clone size: NA; V gene: TRBV30; D gene: NA
CDR3 protein: CASSAGTGAEQFF; CDR3 DNA: TGTGCCAGCAGCGCCGGGACAGGGGCTGAGCAGTTCTTC; J gene: TRBJ2-1; clone size: NA; V gene: TRBV27; D gene: TRBD1
CDR3 protein: CASRSRTGLDQETQYF; CDR3 DNA: TGTGCCAGCAGGTCGAGGACAGGGTTAGACCAAGAGACCCAGTACTTC; J gene: TRBJ2-5; clone size: many; V gene: TRBV6-1; D gene: TRBD1
CDR3 protein: CARSQGLANYGYTF; CDR3 DNA: TGTGCCAGGAGTCAGGGCTTAGCTAACTATGGCTACACCTTC; J gene: TRBJ1-2; clone size: NA; V gene: TRBV6-5; D gene: NA
CDR3 protein: CASSLYRDNEQFF; CDR3 DNA: TGTGCCAGCAGTTTGTACAGGGACAATGAGCAGTTCTTC; J gene: TRBJ2-1; clone size: many; V gene: TRBV28; D gene: NA
CDR3 protein: CASSLDSEKLFF; CDR3 DNA: TGTGCCAGCAGCTTGGATTCCGAAAAACTGTTTTTT; J gene: TRBJ1-4; clone size: many; V gene: TRBV7-9; D gene: NA
CDR3 protein: CAISEGPPSYNEQFF; CDR3 DNA: TGTGCCATCAGTGAGGGGCCCCCCTCCTACAATGAGCAGTTCTTC; J gene: TRBJ2-1; clone size: many; V gene: TRBV10-3; D gene: NA
CDR3 protein: CASSEMDRVSNEQFF; CDR3 DNA: TGTGCCAGCAGTGAAATGGACAGGGTAAGCAATGAGCAGTTCTTC; J gene: TRBJ2-1; clone size: NA; V gene: TRBV6-1; D gene: TRBD1
CDR3 protein: CASGRQLSIYEQYF; CDR3 DNA: TGTGCCAGCGGCCGACAGTTATCTATCTACGAGCAGTACTTC; J gene: TRBJ2-7; clone size: NA; V gene: TRBV6-1; D gene: NA
CDR3 protein: CASSSAGVDTEAFF; CDR3 DNA: TGTGCCAGCAGTAGTGCAGGGGTGGACACTGAAGCTTTCTTT; J gene: TRBJ1-1; clone size: once; V gene: TRBV2; D gene: NA
CDR3 protein: CSAIDSVSRRDSPLHF; CDR3 DNA: TGCAGTGCTATAGATTCAGTGTCCAGGCGTGATTCACCCCTCCACTTT; J gene: TRBJ1-6; clone size: NA; V gene: TRBV20-1; D gene: NA
CDR3 protein: CASSITSGGTQYF; CDR3 DNA: TGTGCCAGTAGTATTACTAGCGGGGGGACCCAGTACTTC; J gene: TRBJ2-5; clone size: many; V gene: TRBV19; D gene: TRBD2
CDR3 protein: CASSSNYRGLEQFF; CDR3 DNA: TGCGCCAGCAGCTCAAATTACAGGGGGCTGGAGCAGTTCTTC; J gene: TRBJ2-1; clone size: many; V gene: TRBV5-1; D gene: TRBD1
CDR3 protein: CASKKGGAKNIQYF; CDR3 DNA: TGTGCCAGCAAGAAGGGGGGGGCCAAAAACATTCAGTACTTC; J gene: TRBJ2-4; clone size: many; V gene: TRBV28; D gene: NA
CDR3 protein: CASSVLSGLAYGYTF; CDR3 DNA: TGTGCCAGCAGCGTATTATCCGGACTCGCGTATGGCTACACCTTC; J gene: TRBJ1-2; clone size: NA; V gene: TRBV27; D gene: NA
CDR3 protein: CAWSAFLGGGNEQFF; CDR3 DNA: TGTGCCTGGAGTGCTTTTTTAGGGGGGGGTAATGAGCAGTTCTTC; J gene: TRBJ2-1; clone size: many; V gene: TRBV30; D gene: NA
CDR3 protein: CASSRRQGPSPLHF; CDR3 DNA: TGTGCCAGCAGCCGTCGACAGGGTCCATCACCCCTCCACTTT; J gene: TRBJ1-6; clone size: many; V gene: TRBV3-1; D gene: TRBD1
CDR3 protein: CSVEGGKNEKLFF; CDR3 DNA: TGCAGCGTTGAAGGTGGAAAGAATGAAAAACTGTTTTTT; J gene: TRBJ1-4; clone size: NA; V gene: TRBV29-1; D gene: NA